This T cell receptor (beta chain) is from a study of regulatory T cells in long-lasting Graves disease. CDR3-region Arm-PCR and iRepertoire HTBI primers produced the TCR beta libraries. TCRdb analysed the multiplex PCR reads with MiXCR anew, one entry per CDR3 protein. The repertoire holds about 470,000 distinct CDR3 sequences, with 20% to 25% as singletons. Time point described: persistent/refractory GD, antithyroid drugs over 5 years with positive TRAb. RNA extracted from PBMCs served as the sequencing template. This clonotype was seen only a few times. The germline V gene has CDR1 SQVTM and CDR2 ANQGSEA. The CDR3 contains 15 residues. The V end was cut by 4 bases, the J end by 4 bases, with 19 bases between.

The TCR was taken from a female donor with Graves disease. The rearrangement joins TRBV29-1 to TRBJ1-1; D gene ambiguous. The specimen comprised peripheral blood mononuclear cells (PBMCs), sampled when the disease was refractory, from a patient treated with antithyroid drugs. CDR3 in DNA: TGCAGCGTTGTGTTAGATATGTGGGGAGGCACTGAAGCTTTCTTT. It yields the protein CSVVLDMWGGTEAFF.